The source of this T cell receptor beta chain is a study of Graves' ophthalmopathy and Graves' hyperthyroidism. The CDR3 extends over 13 amino acids. Germline loops: CDR1 DFQATT, CDR2 SNEGSKA (reference sequence). Trimming shortened V by 6 bases and J by 3 bases, and 11 bases separated the two germline ends. Amplifying from RNA transcripts, the study obtained TCR beta CDR3 regions. Following a first-round RT-PCR that used HTBI primers, a second-round multiplex PCR was carried out. MiXCR, run by TCRdb on the multiplex PCR reads, gives a single entry per CDR3 protein. The sample includes almost 750,000 distinct CDR3 sequences, roughly two fifths of them seen just once. Ineligible for inclusion were patients with other autoimmune diseases, uncontrolled infections, pregnancy or lactation. As the starting material, around 9.1 ml of fresh peripheral blood yielded the PBMCs. This clonotype has more than one count but fewer than ten.

The clonotype comes from an adult man with Graves' ophthalmopathy. The chain carries TRBV20-1 and TRBJ1-4, with D uncertain. The specimen was peripheral blood. CDR3 in amino acids: CSAPSEANEKLFF. CDR3 coding DNA: TGCAGTGCCCCAAGTGAGGCTAATGAAAAACTGTTTTTT.